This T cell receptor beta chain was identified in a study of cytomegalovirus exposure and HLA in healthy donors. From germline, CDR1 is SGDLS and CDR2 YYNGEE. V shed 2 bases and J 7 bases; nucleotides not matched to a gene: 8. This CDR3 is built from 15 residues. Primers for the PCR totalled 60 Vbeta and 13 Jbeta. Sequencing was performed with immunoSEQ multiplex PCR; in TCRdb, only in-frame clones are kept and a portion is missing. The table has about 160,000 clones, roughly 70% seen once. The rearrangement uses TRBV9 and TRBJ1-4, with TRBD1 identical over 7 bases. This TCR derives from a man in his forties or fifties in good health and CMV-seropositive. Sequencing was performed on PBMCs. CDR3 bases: TGTGCCAGCAGCGTCACAGGGGCTGAGGCTGAAAAACTGTTTTTT. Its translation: CASSVTGAEAEKLFF.